This entry lists 16 T cell receptor beta chains sequenced from one sample in a study of cytomegalovirus exposure and HLA in healthy donors. The PCR made use of 60 Vbeta and 13 Jbeta primers. Libraries were prepared by immunoSEQ multiplex PCR; TCRdb keeps only in-frame clonotypes and omits some of them. The repertoire includes under 120,000 clones, 74% of them detected once, and about 2.6% sits in the top ten. Sequencing used PBMCs. The receptors stem from a man aged 50 to 59 in good health and CMV-seropositive.

A few counts support this clone. V gene TRBV4-1 combines with J gene TRBJ2-2, with 13 bases matching TRBD2. CDR3 length: 18 residues. The ends lost 3 bases at V and 4 bases at J; junction bases unmatched: 8. Germline V gene data show CDR1 as MGHRA and CDR2 as YSYEKL. The CDR3 region is CASSHGGLAGVGTGELFF. The CDR3 coding sequence is TGCGCCAGCAGCCACGGCGGACTAGCGGGAGTAGGCACCGGGGAGCTGTTTTTT.

This clone has a handful of counts. CDR3 sequence (DNA): TGTGCCAGCAGTGTCTCCTCTGAGCCCCAGCATTTT. It encodes CASSVSSEPQHF. The chain uses TRBV2 and TRBJ1-5; D not resolved. Trimming cost V 4 bases and J 8 bases, with 9 bases left between them. The CDR3 loop spans 12 amino acids. From germline, CDR1 is SNHLY and CDR2 FYNNEI.

This clone was found a few times. This sequence joins TRBV27 and TRBJ1-1; a possible D gene is TRBD1 (5 bases). V lost 8 bases to trimming and J lost 5 bases, with 12 bases between them. This CDR3 is 12 amino acids long. The germline V gene has CDR1 MNHEY and CDR2 SMNVEV (reference sequence). CDR3 loop: CASSKRGTEAFF. Here the CDR3 DNA reads TGTGCCAGCTCCAAGCGGGGGACTGAAGCTTTCTTT.

The gene calls are TRBV5-6 and TRBJ2-7; 7 bases line up with TRBD2. The ends lost 0 bases at V and 5 bases at J; junction bases unmatched: 5. Germline CDR1 is SGHDT and CDR2 is YYEEEE. The CDR3 consists of 14 residues. The CDR3 reads CASSLGLAPNEQYF. In DNA form, the CDR3 reads TGTGCCAGCAGCTTGGGACTAGCTCCTAACGAGCAGTACTTC.

Written as DNA, the CDR3 is TGTGCCAGCAGTGCTAGAGGGACAGGGGTTTACAATGAGCAGTTCTTC. Its protein is CASSARGTGVYNEQFF. V usage is TRBV6-6 and J usage is TRBJ2-1, with TRBD1 matching 10 bases. Looked up from germline, CDR1 is MNHNY and CDR2 is SVGAGI (reference sequence). This CDR3 is 16 amino acids long. Germline trimming cut 5 bases from V and 4 bases from J; bases unmatched to any gene: 8.

This clone has a handful of counts. The gene calls are TRBV5-1 and TRBJ1-4; possible D gene TRBD1, 6 bases. Trimming cost V 4 bases and J 5 bases, with 12 bases left between them. CDR3 length: 14 amino acids. CDR1 and CDR2 from the germline V gene are SGHRS and YFSETQ. In DNA, the CDR3 is TGCGCCAGCAGCCCGAGTAGGGGGAATGAAAAACTGTTTTTT. This sequence encodes CASSPSRGNEKLFF.

This sequence joins TRBV5-1 and TRBJ2-5, with TRBD1 matching 8 bases. There are 14 residues in the CDR3. Germline CDR1 reads SGHRS; CDR2 reads YFSETQ. With V trimmed by 0 bases and J by 6 bases, 4 bases remained unmatched. CDR3 residues: CASSLADRGQTQYF. CDR3 nucleotides: TGCGCCAGCAGCTTGGCCGACAGGGGTCAGACCCAGTACTTC.

The chain links TRBV27 to TRBJ2-1; 14 bases align to TRBD2. The CDR3 has 22 amino acids. The V gene end was trimmed by 5 bases and the J gene end by 1 base; junction bases not matched to a gene: 19. The germline V gene encodes CDR1 MNHEY and CDR2 SMNVEV (reference sequence). The CDR3 DNA follows: TGTGCCAGCAGTCCCCCAGGCCCCTCGGGACTAGCGGGAGTAAAGTCCTACAATGAGCAGTTCTTC. Protein: CASSPPGPSGLAGVKSYNEQFF.

The chain couples TRBV2 to TRBJ2-7; 9 bases align to TRBD2. The CDR3 has 16 residues. Trimming cost V 0 bases and J 5 bases; bases outside gene matches: 8. Germline CDR1 SNHLY, CDR2 FYNNEI. In DNA, the CDR3 is TGTGCCAGCAGTGAAGCTGGGATAGCGGGAGCACACGAGCAGTACTTC. Amino acids: CASSEAGIAGAHEQYF.

J is TRBJ2-5 and V is TRBV5-6; TRBD1 aligns across 8 bases. V was pared by 3 bases and J by 1 base, with 5 bases of the junction left unmatched. CDR3 length: 15 residues. Germline-derived CDR1 and CDR2 are SGHDT and YYEEEE. The CDR3 DNA follows: TGTGCCAGCAGCTCTTACAGGGGGACCCAAGAGACCCAGTACTTC. Amino acid sequence: CASSSYRGTQETQYF.

The V and J genes are TRBV19 and TRBJ2-3; TRBD2 matches 11 bases. The J segment lost 0 bases and the V segment lost 5 bases, leaving 1 base of the junction unmatched. This CDR3 is 15 amino acids long. Germline CDR1 LNHDA, CDR2 SQIVND (reference sequence). The CDR3 DNA sequence: TGTGCCAGTAGTGGGACTAGCGGTAGCACAGATACGCAGTATTTT. This gives the protein CASSGTSGSTDTQYF.

The chain employs TRBV10-3 and TRBJ1-1; D may be TRBD1 (5 bases). Germline V lookup: CDR1 ENHRY, CDR2 SYGVKD. V gave up 3 bases and J gave up 6 bases, with 11 bases separating them. This CDR3 comprises 13 residues. The CDR3 reads CAISDGQTPEAFF. The DNA for the CDR3 is TGTGCCATCAGTGACGGACAAACTCCTGAAGCTTTCTTT.

The J gene is TRBJ1-2, the V gene TRBV15; D is ambiguous. CDR3 length: 13 amino acids. Per germline, CDR1 LNHNV and CDR2 YYDKDF (reference sequence). With 0 bases removed from V and 4 bases from J, the gap between germline ends came to 6 bases. The CDR3 region is CATSRDTGYGYTF. The CDR3 bases are TGTGCCACCAGCAGAGATACGGGCTATGGCTACACCTTC.

The chain employs TRBV5-6 and TRBJ1-4; D may be TRBD1 (6 bases). V was cut by 3 bases and J by 8 bases, with 20 bases left in between. This CDR3 comprises 16 residues. Per the germline V gene, CDR1 is SGHDT and CDR2 is YYEEEE. In DNA, the CDR3 is TGTGCCAGCAGCTCGCATCGAGGGGGTTTTGAAGAAAAACTGTTTTTT. Encoded protein: CASSSHRGGFEEKLFF. The whole variable domain, remainder taken from reference TRBV5-6 and TRBJ1-4, is DAGVTQSPTHLIKTRGQQVTLRCSPKSGHDTVSWYQQALGQGPQFIFQYYEEEERQRGNFPDRFSGHQFPNYSSELNVNALLLGDSALYLCASSSHRGGFEEKLFFGSGTQLSVL.

The gene calls are TRBV5-4 and TRBJ2-5, with TRBD2 identical over 10 bases. Germline CDR1 SGHNT, CDR2 YYREEE (reference sequence). The CDR3 is 14 amino acids. The trim removed 4 bases at V and 5 bases at J, leaving 5 bases unmatched. In nucleotides, the CDR3 is TGTGCCAGCAGCGCACCGGGACTAGCGGAGACCCAGTACTTC. Translation gives CASSAPGLAETQYF.

This sequence joins TRBV5-5 and TRBJ1-1, with D possibly TRBD1 on 5 matching bases. V was pared by 1 base and J by 4 bases, with 11 bases between. From germline, CDR1 is SGHKS and CDR2 YYEKEE (reference sequence). The length of the CDR3 is 14 residues. The CDR3 bases are TGTGCCAGCAGCTTGATAGGGGAGGGCACTGAAGCTTTCTTT. It specifies CASSLIGEGTEAFF.